These 8 T cell receptor beta chains came from one sample sequenced in a study of blood T cell repertoires in COVID-19 (dated by TCRdb to the early 2020s). The library was produced with the immunoSEQ multiplex PCR assay. TCRdb carries this immuneACCESS record with in-frame sequences only. Its versions omit some clonotypes, under half of them owing to an unresolved V gene in the studies checked, with the rest unexplained. This sample has approximately 230,000 clones in its table, and 79% of those were observed once. Clones ranked in the top ten supply about 4% of the sample. Sequencing was done on a sample of peripheral blood. The receptors here all came from a woman aged 35 to 49 with active or convalescent COVID-19.

A word on this clone: Other DNA sequences from this sample encode an identical CDR3 as well. J is TRBJ1-5 and V is TRBV27; TRBD1 matches 8 bases. The germline gives CDR1 MNHEY, CDR2 SMNVEV (reference sequence). The length of the CDR3 is 15 residues. V gave up 0 bases and J gave up 4 bases; unmatched junction bases: 2. CDR3 DNA: TGTGCCAGCAGTTTATCAGGGACAGGAAATCAGCCCCAGCATTTT. Translation: CASSLSGTGNQPQHF.

The chain has TRBV5-6 and TRBJ1-5; 8 bases line up with TRBD1. The V and J ends lost 3 bases and 7 bases, in that order; junction bases with no gene match: 9. The CDR3 totals 15 residues. The germline gives CDR1 SGHDT, CDR2 YYEEEE. The CDR3 reads CASSSFFAGGQPQHF. The CDR3 DNA follows: TGTGCCAGCAGCTCCTTTTTTGCAGGGGGCCAGCCCCAGCATTTT.

This chain joins TRBV6-1 and TRBJ1-2; TRBD1 might be the D (6 bases). Trimming shortened V by 0 bases and J by 4 bases, and 15 bases separated the two germline ends. The germline gives CDR1 MNHNS, CDR2 SASEGT. The CDR3 length is 16 residues. The CDR3 is CASSEALPGVPYGYTF. CDR3 sequence (DNA): TGTGCCAGCAGTGAAGCTCTCCCAGGGGTGCCCTATGGCTACACCTTC.

V usage is TRBV5-1 and J usage is TRBJ2-1, with 9 bases lining up with TRBD1. Germline CDR1 SGHRS, CDR2 YFSETQ. The CDR3 is 19 amino acids. With 4 bases clipped from V and 3 bases from J, the junction kept 17 bases outside the gene matches. The CDR3 loop reads CASSATPTTGGHVYNEQFF. In DNA form, the CDR3 reads TGCGCCAGCAGCGCAACCCCAACAACAGGGGGCCATGTCTACAATGAGCAGTTCTTC.

This chain joins TRBV5-1 and TRBJ1-1, with 9 positions matching TRBD1. Trimming took 0 bases from V and 5 from J; bases not matched to a gene: 5. Germline lookup yields CDR1 SGHRS and CDR2 YFSETQ. The CDR3 runs to 15 residues. The CDR3 region is CASSLEWTGATEAFF. CDR3 coding DNA: TGCGCCAGCAGCTTGGAATGGACAGGGGCTACTGAAGCTTTCTTT.

This clone has a single count. The chain joins TRBV7-9 to TRBJ2-5; D possibly corresponds to TRBD1 (6 bases). The CDR3 consists of 15 residues. V gave up 3 bases and J gave up 5 bases, with 16 bases separating them. Germline V lookup: CDR1 SEHNR, CDR2 FQNEAQ (reference sequence). In DNA, the CDR3 is TGTGCCAGCAGCTTGGGAACAGGGCTGGGGGAGACCCAGTACTTC. The encoded protein is CASSLGTGLGETQYF.

CDR3 sequence reads: CASLSRYNSPLHF. Here the CDR3 DNA reads TGTGCCAGCTTAAGCAGGTATAATTCACCCCTCCACTTT. The V and J genes are TRBV6-5 and TRBJ1-6; no definite D call. Trimming removed 8 bases from V and 4 bases from J, with 9 bases in between. This CDR3 is built from 13 residues. The germline gives CDR1 MNHEY, CDR2 SVGAGI.

The chain is built from TRBV27 and TRBJ2-7, with D unresolved. Trimming shortened V by 3 bases and J by 3 bases, and 18 bases separated the two germline ends. CDR3 length: 16 residues. Germline loops: CDR1 MNHEY, CDR2 SMNVEV (reference sequence). The CDR3: CASSFSGSVSVYEQYF. Written as DNA, the CDR3 is TGTGCCAGCAGTTTCTCCGGGTCAGTTTCAGTCTACGAGCAGTACTTC.